Listed here are 8 T cell receptor beta chains from one sample, sequenced in a study of T cell repertoires in cytomegalovirus infection. Antigens of these TCRs are unknown. TCRdb re-called the reads through MiXCR, storing one row per CDR3 protein. This table holds some 800,000 distinct CDR3 sequences, over 25% found once. The sample in question was cultured CD8+ T cells from PBMCs, obtained from culture after CMV antigen stimulation. These receptors all stem from a human donor in good health (CMV status not recorded). Some clones in this sample may be carry-over from other donors' samples.

In its sample, this clonotype was seen once. The V gene is TRBV9, the J gene TRBJ2-6; D remains ambiguous. V was cut by 1 base and J by 11 bases, with 4 bases left in between. Looked up from germline, CDR1 is SGDLS and CDR2 is YYNGEE. The CDR3 length is 11 residues. CDR3 bases: TGTGCCAGCAGCGTATATGACGTCCTGACTTTC. It yields the protein CASSVYDVLTF.

The genes are TRBV7-3 and TRBJ2-5; 8 bases map to TRBD2. The CDR3 has 14 amino acids. Germline V CDR1 and CDR2: SGHTA, FQGTGA. J was trimmed by 1 base and V by 3 bases; bases with no gene match: 1. The DNA of the CDR3 is TGTGCCAGCAGCTTCGGGGGGGCCCAAGAGACCCAGTACTTC. Translated, it gives CASSFGGAQETQYF.

This clonotype was detected a few times. This chain joins TRBV7-2 and TRBJ2-1, with D hard to call. The J call may be incorrect, as the DNA end agrees better with TRBJ2-7. CDR3 length equals 14 residues. Germline V gives CDR1 SGHTA, CDR2 FQGNSA. This chain's CDR3 is CASSSFLGYNEQYF. For the CDR3, the DNA is TGTGCCAGCAGCAGCTTTTTAGGATACAATGAGCAGTACTTC.

The chain recombines TRBV9 with TRBJ2-3, with 8 bases identical to TRBD2. J lost 6 bases, V lost 0 bases, and 3 bases had no gene match. Germline values: CDR1 SGDLS, CDR2 YYNGEE. The length of the CDR3 is 14 residues. The CDR3 reads CASSVAGGDDTQYF. The CDR3 DNA is TGTGCCAGCAGCGTAGCGGGGGGGGACGATACGCAGTATTTT.

The chain links TRBV6-1 to TRBJ2-7, with D unclear. CDR1 and CDR2 (germline): MNHNS, SASEGT. V lost 0 bases and J 5 bases, leaving 14 bases between the germline ends. This CDR3 region has 15 residues. CDR3 in amino acids: CASSEAEQFIDEQYF. The CDR3 coding sequence is TGTGCCAGCAGTGAAGCAGAACAGTTCATAGACGAGCAGTACTTC.

This clonotype was seen many times. CDR3 DNA: TGTGCCAGCAGCTTAAGGAACGGGGGGCCCAATGAGCAGTTCTTC. Translation gives CASSLRNGGPNEQFF. The chain uses TRBV7-8 and TRBJ2-1, with D tentatively TRBD2 (7 bases). The germline V gene has CDR1 SGHVS and CDR2 FQNEAQ. V was trimmed by 2 bases and J by 6 bases, leaving 14 bases between them. There are 15 residues in the CDR3.

V is TRBV19 and J is TRBJ2-5; maybe TRBD1 (6 bases). Deletions cut 5 bases from V and 2 bases from J, with 15 bases between. Germline CDR1 LNHDA, CDR2 SQIVND (reference sequence). The CDR3 runs to 15 residues. The CDR3 nucleotides read TGTGCCAGTAGTCCCTTGAGGGGACATCAAGAGACCCAGTACTTC. Translation: CASSPLRGHQETQYF.

This clonotype is a singleton in its sample. A read error may account for a junction end that differs from germline. The V gene is TRBV7-6, the J gene TRBJ2-2, with no clear D. Germline assignment: CDR1 SGHVS and CDR2 FNYEAQ. The CDR3 totals 15 residues. The chain's CDR3 is CASSLDLSNTGELFF. CDR3 nucleotide sequence: TGTGCTAGCAGCTTAGACTTATCGAACACCGGGGAGCTGTTTTTT.